Here is one T cell receptor beta chain with its context. Antigen unknown. PCR amplification relied on 60 Vbeta primers (plus 13 Jbeta primers). Generated by immunoSEQ multiplex PCR, the TCRdb table keeps only in-frame clones and is missing some. The sample consists of 180,000 or so clones, roughly 79% of them appearing once. Germline V gene lookup returns CDR1 SGHVS and CDR2 FNYEAQ. V gave up 1 base and J gave up 2 bases, with 9 bases separating them. This CDR3 spans 16 amino acids. This sample is drawn from a study of cytomegalovirus exposure and HLA in healthy donors. Study-wide results and caveats: Rare TCR sequences dominated, though some public TCRs recurred in many donors. Segments of the TCR beta V type were, in most cases, productive about 87% or about 30% of the time in an earlier analysis. The classifier reportedly diagnosed cytomegalovirus status with high specificity and sensitivity. A cluster of highly shared sequence variants was likely a sequencing artifact.

The clonotype originates from a male donor in good health and CMV-seronegative. This rearrangement joins TRBV7-6 to TRBJ2-6, with TRBD2 as a possible D gene (5 bases). Sequenced: PBMCs. CDR3 DNA: TGTGCCAGCAGCTTAGAATCAGCGGCTGGGGCCAACGTCCTGACTTTC. It translates to CASSLESAAGANVLTF.